This T cell receptor (beta chain) stems from a study of cytomegalovirus exposure and HLA in healthy donors. Generated by immunoSEQ multiplex PCR, the TCRdb table keeps only in-frame clones and is missing some. The top ten hold about 1.8% of the sample, which has some 110,000 clones, approximately 90% seen once. About this clone: Antigen unknown.

Whole-study results and caveats: Researchers catalogued approximately 160 TCR beta chains as cytomegalovirus-associated. According to a later analysis, TCR clusters from the first cohort tended to co-occur in the roughly 120 validation repertoires. Diagnosis of cytomegalovirus status made by the classifier reportedly showed high specificity and sensitivity.

From germline, CDR1 is SEHNR and CDR2 FQNEAQ (reference sequence). Trimming took 10 bases from V and 4 from J, leaving 13 bases between them. This CDR3 is 12 amino acids long. The receptor comes from a man younger than 35 in good health and CMV-seronegative. The chain employs TRBV7-9 and TRBJ1-1; D remains ambiguous. Sequenced input: PBMCs. The DNA of the CDR3 is TGTGCCACCCGGCGGGGTAGCACTGAAGCTTTCTTT. This codes for CATRRGSTEAFF.